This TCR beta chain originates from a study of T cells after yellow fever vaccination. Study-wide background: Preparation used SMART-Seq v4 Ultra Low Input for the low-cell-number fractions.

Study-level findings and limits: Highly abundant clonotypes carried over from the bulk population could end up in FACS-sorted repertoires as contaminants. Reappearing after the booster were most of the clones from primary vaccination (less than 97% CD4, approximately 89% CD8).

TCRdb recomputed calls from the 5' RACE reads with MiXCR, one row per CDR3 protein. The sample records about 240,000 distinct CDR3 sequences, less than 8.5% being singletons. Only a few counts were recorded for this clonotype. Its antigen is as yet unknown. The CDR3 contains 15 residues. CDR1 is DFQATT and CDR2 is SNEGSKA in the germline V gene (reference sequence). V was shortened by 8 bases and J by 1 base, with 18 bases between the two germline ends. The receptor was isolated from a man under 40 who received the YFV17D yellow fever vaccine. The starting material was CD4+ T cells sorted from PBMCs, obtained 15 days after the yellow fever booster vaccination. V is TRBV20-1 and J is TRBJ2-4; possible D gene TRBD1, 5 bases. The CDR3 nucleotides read TGCAGTCTCGAAGGGGCTTCTGGGGCCAAAAACATTCAGTACTTC. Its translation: CSLEGASGAKNIQYF.